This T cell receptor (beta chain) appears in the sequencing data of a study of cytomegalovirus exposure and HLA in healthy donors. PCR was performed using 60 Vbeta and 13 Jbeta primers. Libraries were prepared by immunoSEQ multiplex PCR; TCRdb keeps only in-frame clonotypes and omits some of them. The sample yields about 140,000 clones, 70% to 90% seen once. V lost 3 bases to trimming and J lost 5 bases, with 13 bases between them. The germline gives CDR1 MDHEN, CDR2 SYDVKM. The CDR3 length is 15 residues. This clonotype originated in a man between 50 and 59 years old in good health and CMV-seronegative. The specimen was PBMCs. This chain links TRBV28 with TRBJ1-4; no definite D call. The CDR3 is CASSFLGRKNEKLFF. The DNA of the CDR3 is TGTGCCAGCAGTTTTTTGGGCAGGAAGAATGAAAAACTGTTTTTT. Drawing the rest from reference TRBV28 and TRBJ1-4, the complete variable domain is DVKVTQSSRYLVKRTGEKVFLECVQDMDHENMFWYRQDPGLGLRLIYFSYDVKMKEKGDIPEGYSVSREKKERFSLILESASTNQTSMYLCASSFLGRKNEKLFFGSGTQLSVL.